These 23 T cell receptor beta chains were sequenced from one sample in a study of beta chain features in type 1 diabetes. Study conclusions and caveats: For Type 1 diabetes patients, all four CD4+ subsets carried TCRB CDR3s that were moderately but significantly shorter.

For these receptors, no antigen is known. The investigators reverse transcribed all of the isolated RNA, so they sequenced expressed TCRB transcripts. The assay was immunoSEQ multiplex PCR, and TCRdb's table has in-frame clones only and misses some. The data contain hundreds of thousands of clones, over 13% of them singletons. Material: naive CD4+ T cells from blood. The source is a man aged 18 to 35 with type 1 diabetes.

As concerns this clone: At the DNA level, this CDR3 is encoded by other sequences in the same sample as well. The V gene is TRBV28, the J gene TRBJ2-3; D gene ambiguous. CDR3 length: 11 residues. V was pared by 5 bases and J by 3 bases, with 3 bases between. Looked up from germline, CDR1 is MDHEN and CDR2 is SYDVKM. The CDR3 here is CASSRTDTQYF. In DNA, the CDR3 is TGTGCCAGCAGTAGAACAGATACGCAGTATTTT.

This chain links TRBV5-1 with TRBJ2-2; D is undetermined. The V end was cut by 0 bases, the J end by 1 base, with 7 bases between. The CDR3 sequence is 15 residues long. CDR1 is SGHRS and CDR2 is YFSETQ in the germline V gene. CDR3 sequence (DNA): TGCGCCAGCAGCTTGGAGGCAGAGAACACCGGGGAGCTGTTTTTT. It encodes CASSLEAENTGELFF.

In regard to this clone: The sample holds other DNA sequences that translate to the same CDR3. This chain connects TRBV7-9 to TRBJ2-3; 8 bases line up with TRBD1. Germline V gene data show CDR1 as SEHNR and CDR2 as FQNEAQ (reference sequence). With V trimmed by 1 base and J by 6 bases, 3 bases remained unmatched. The CDR3 runs to 14 residues. Written as DNA, the CDR3 is TGTGCCAGCAGCTTAGGGCAGGGGGCGGATACGCAGTATTTT. Protein sequence: CASSLGQGADTQYF. Using reference TRBV7-9 and TRBJ2-3 for the parts outside the CDR3, the full variable domain is DTGVSQNPRHKITKRGQNVTFRCDPISEHNRLYWYRQTLGQGPEFLTYFQNEAQLEKSRLLSDRFSAERPKGSFSTLEIQRTEQGDSAMYLCASSLGQGADTQYFGPGTRLTVL.

The chain recombines TRBV7-9 with TRBJ2-3; D might be TRBD2 (6 bases). V lost 5 bases and J lost 3, with 12 bases in between. The CDR3 has 14 residues. CDR1 is SEHNR and CDR2 is FQNEAQ in the germline V gene (reference sequence). DNA of the CDR3: TGTGCCAGCAGCGCCATTCGGGGGACAGATACGCAGTATTTT. It specifies CASSAIRGTDTQYF.

The chain has TRBV11-2 and TRBJ1-1; D is unclear. V lost 1 base, J lost 1 base, and 7 bases lay in between. This CDR3 has 14 residues. Germline V gene lookup returns CDR1 SGHAT and CDR2 FQNNGV. CDR3 loop: CASSLGTANTEAFF. The CDR3 DNA reads as TGTGCCAGCAGCTTAGGGACGGCGAACACTGAAGCTTTCTTT.

The sample holds a few counts of this clone. The gene calls are TRBV4-2 and TRBJ2-6; D gene ambiguous. Trimming took off 1 base at V and 0 bases at J, with 10 bases between the two ends. The CDR3 loop spans 17 amino acids. The germline V gene encodes CDR1 LGHNA and CDR2 YNFKEQ. The CDR3 DNA is TGTGCCAGCAGCCAAGGGTTCCGGGTCTCTGGGGCCAACGTCCTGACTTTC. Translating gives CASSQGFRVSGANVLTF.

The chain carries TRBV2 and TRBJ2-4, with D possibly matching TRBD1 (5 bases). This CDR3 has 14 amino acids. The V end was cut by 2 bases, the J end by 5 bases, with 10 bases between. Germline V gives CDR1 SNHLY, CDR2 FYNNEI. In nucleotides, the CDR3 is TGTGCCAGCAGTGAAAGGGCAGGGCAAAACATTCAGTACTTC. Its translation: CASSERAGQNIQYF.

This clone appeared a few times. V and J are TRBV4-1 and TRBJ1-4; 7 bases line up with TRBD1. V gave up 6 bases and J gave up 10 bases; unmatched junction bases: 14. Germline values: CDR1 MGHRA, CDR2 YSYEKL. The CDR3 totals 15 residues. The CDR3 is CASRGRGQMVGKLFF. Here the CDR3 DNA reads TGCGCCAGCAGGGGGAGGGGGCAGATGGTGGGAAAACTGTTTTTT.

In this sample, this clone turned up a few times. This sequence joins TRBV5-1 and TRBJ2-1; no clear D gene. Trimming cost V 2 bases and J 5 bases, with 14 bases left between them. The V gene's germline CDR1 is SGHRS and CDR2 YFSETQ. The CDR3 extends over 15 amino acids. CDR3 in DNA: TGCGCCAGCAGCTTTTCCTTGGTAGGCGACAATGAGCAGTTCTTC. Translating gives CASSFSLVGDNEQFF. Full variable domain (rest looked up from reference TRBV5-1 and TRBJ2-1): KAGVTQTPRYLIKTRGQQVTLSCSPISGHRSVSWYQQTPGQGLQFLFEYFSETQRNKGNFPGRFSGRQFSNSRSEMNVSTLELGDSALYLCASSFSLVGDNEQFFGPGTRLTVL.

Concerning this clone: In the same sample, other DNA sequences code for this CDR3. The chain links TRBV7-2 to TRBJ2-3; D is possibly TRBD2 (5 bases). The CDR3 spans 13 residues. Trimming pared 5 bases from V and 0 bases from J, leaving 6 bases between. Germline loops: CDR1 SGHTA, CDR2 FQGNSA. The CDR3 here is CASSPGSTDTQYF. Here the CDR3 DNA reads TGTGCCAGCAGCCCGGGGAGCACAGATACGCAGTATTTT.

This clone came up a few times. CDR3 residues: CSVVEAPEAFF. CDR3 nucleotide sequence: TGCAGCGTTGTAGAGGCCCCCGAAGCTTTCTTT. The chain is built from TRBV29-1 and TRBJ1-1; the D is unclear. CDR1 and CDR2 (germline): SQVTM, ANQGSEA. The V and J ends lost 4 bases and 8 bases respectively, with 11 bases between them. This CDR3 is built from 11 residues.

This sequence joins TRBV29-1 and TRBJ1-2; D remains unclear. Germline CDR1 SQVTM, CDR2 ANQGSEA. The V and J ends lost 3 bases and 3 bases respectively, with 14 bases between them. The CDR3 spans 14 residues. The CDR3 nucleotides read TGCAGCGTTGATCGAACGACTTCAGACTATGGCTACACCTTC. Protein: CSVDRTTSDYGYTF.

About this clone itself: The germline gene is not matched at one end of the junction; a read error may be the cause. The chain combines TRBV9 with TRBJ2-4; a weak D match, TRBD2 (8 bases). CDR1 is SGDLS and CDR2 is YYNGEE in the germline V gene. The CDR3 contains 17 residues. The CDR3 DNA sequence: TGTGCCGGCAGGGGGACTAGTAGGGGCTTTCCCCTAAACATTCAGTACTTC. It specifies CAGRGTSRGFPLNIQYF.

V and J are TRBV9 and TRBJ1-4; tentative D call: TRBD1 (6 bases). Germline V gene data show CDR1 as SGDLS and CDR2 as YYNGEE. The V end lost 4 bases, the J end lost 7 bases, and 14 bases lay between the germline ends. The CDR3 contains 14 residues. As DNA, the CDR3 is TGTGCCAGCAGCCCTGGACAGTTTGGTGAAAAACTGTTTTTT. Amino acid sequence: CASSPGQFGEKLFF.

In this sample, this clone turned up a few times. The J gene is TRBJ1-3, the V gene TRBV30; D unresolved. The CDR3 runs 14 residues. The V gene's germline CDR1 is GTSNPN and CDR2 SVGIG (reference sequence). V lost 4 bases to trimming and J lost 2 bases, with 12 bases between them. This CDR3 reads CAWTLAATGNTIYF. The CDR3 coding sequence is TGTGCCTGGACCCTCGCCGCGACTGGAAACACCATATATTTT.

V usage is TRBV7-2 and J usage is TRBJ2-3, with 9 positions matching TRBD2. The V gene's germline CDR1 is SGHTA and CDR2 FQGNSA. Losses at the gene ends were 5 bases for V and 0 bases for J; bases not matched to a gene: 6. This CDR3 spans 16 amino acids. This CDR3 is CASSALAGTSTDTQYF. In DNA, the CDR3 is TGTGCCAGCAGCGCCCTAGCGGGGACTAGCACAGATACGCAGTATTTT.

Only a few counts were recorded for this clone. The chain is built from TRBV29-1 and TRBJ1-1; D ambiguous. The CDR3 is 13 residues long. V lost 4 bases and J 10 bases, leaving 19 bases between the germline ends. CDR1 is SQVTM, CDR2 ANQGSEA, per germline. The CDR3 sequence: CSVAARTRDGAFF. CDR3 DNA sequence: TGCAGCGTTGCCGCCCGGACCCGAGACGGAGCTTTCTTT.

In this sample, this clone turned up a few times. The V gene is TRBV6-6, the J gene TRBJ2-7; 7 positions agree with TRBD1. The CDR3 runs to 13 residues. V shed 6 bases and J 3 bases; nucleotides not matched to a gene: 5. Per germline, CDR1 MNHNY and CDR2 SVGAGI (reference sequence). The CDR3 DNA is TGTGCCAGCAGCCTAGCAGGGGGCTACGAGCAGTACTTC. This translates into CASSLAGGYEQYF.

In its sample, this clone was seen a few times. The chain carries TRBV28 and TRBJ1-1, with TRBD1 matching 8 bases. Per germline, CDR1 MDHEN and CDR2 SYDVKM. V trimming: 4 bases; J trimming: 4 bases; junction bases outside the gene matches: 8. This CDR3 is built from 15 residues. The CDR3 spells CASSSLDRVGTEAFF. In nucleotides, the CDR3 is TGTGCCAGCAGTTCCCTGGACAGGGTGGGCACTGAAGCTTTCTTT.

This clone was observed a handful of times. The V call is TRBV6-1, the J call TRBJ2-4, with D perhaps matching TRBD2 (6 bases). Between the trimmed V and J ends, which lost 8 bases and 3 bases, there was a span of 14 bases. Germline V gene lookup returns CDR1 MNHNS and CDR2 SASEGT. The CDR3 covers 14 residues. The CDR3 is CASQLTSGKNIQYF. The DNA of the CDR3 is TGTGCCAGCCAATTGACTAGTGGCAAAAACATTCAGTACTTC.

In its sample, this clone was seen a few times. The rearrangement joins TRBV30 to TRBJ2-1, with 7 bases matching TRBD1. Germline CDR1 reads GTSNPN; CDR2 reads SVGIG (reference sequence). This CDR3 has 12 residues. After removal of 8 bases from V and 11 bases from J, the junction contained 12 bases not matched to a gene. The DNA for the CDR3 is TGTGCCAGCGAAGATTCGGGACAGAAGCAGTTCTTC. This gives the protein CASEDSGQKQFF.

This clone was seen only a few times. This sample also contains other DNA sequences that code for the same CDR3. The chain has TRBV6-6 and TRBJ2-7; no definite D call. The CDR3 covers 11 residues. The germline CDR1 and CDR2 sequences are MNHNY and SVGAGI (reference sequence). Between the trimmed V and J ends, which lost 6 bases and 3 bases, there was a span of 6 bases. CDR3 residues: CASSPYYEQYF. CDR3 DNA: TGTGCCAGCAGCCCATACTACGAGCAGTACTTC.

The genes are TRBV5-4 and TRBJ2-5, with 7 nucleotides matching TRBD2. The CDR3 loop spans 14 amino acids. Trimming at V came to 2 bases and at J to 5 bases, leaving 6 bases not matched to a gene. CDR1 and CDR2 (germline): SGHNT, YYREEE (reference sequence). The CDR3 DNA follows: TGTGCCAGCAGCTTTCCACTAGCGAGGGAGACCCAGTACTTC. Translating gives CASSFPLARETQYF.